This paragraph reports one TCR beta chain. This clone appeared a few times. This receptor's antigen is unknown. No qualities accompany the bases; no much larger clone lies one base away. This specimen comes from a study of blood T cell repertoires in COVID-19 (TCRdb year 2020). Notes on the research overall: Collaborator samples came from the United States, Italy and Spain and covered acute and convalescent phases of COVID-19. Sample metadata almost always included a de-identified subject ID, COVID-19 status, age in years and sex. Where available, HLA class I and class II types were taken from metadata supplied by the sample provider and were not determined by assay-based typing. The repertoires were made available in a free public database intended to serve as a resource for research on the immune response to SARS-CoV-2. Deeply sampled blood TCRbeta repertoires from subjects exposed to, actively infected with, or recovered from COVID-19 were included in the dataset. The samples were drawn from the first 160 participants of the ongoing ImmuneRACE study and from 950 to 1,500 subjects provided by 6 global collaborators. The material from the prospective study consisted of cDNA or gDNA derived from T cells, B-cell-depleted T cells, or PBMCs. Broader findings and caveats from the paper: The amount of clinical and demographic metadata varied by source and participant and was provided uncurated.

Whole blood was collected in K2EDTA tubes by collaborating institutions according to the institutions' own protocols. For TCRbeta analysis, collaborators shipped samples in one of three forms: frozen whole blood, isolated PBMCs, or DNA extracted from either of those sample types. The CDR3 contains 16 residues, cysteine and phenylalanine counted. Here the CDR3 DNA is all that survives: 48 bases in frame from base 1. Trimming takes 3 bases off V and 5 bases off J; junction bases not matched to a gene: 10. Via the germline V gene (reference sequence), CDR1 is SGHNT and CDR2 YYREEE. The immunoSEQ Assay, a bias-controlled multiplex PCR, was used to amplify TCRbeta CDR3 regions from genomic DNA. Per the authors' processing: Nucleated cell counts per sample were estimated from amplification of reference gene primers within the assay. To quantify the absolute abundance of each unique TCRbeta CDR3 rearrangement, sequence reads were collapsed and filtered. For each sample, productive Simpson clonality was calculated as the square root of Simpson's diversity index over productive rearrangements. In TCRdb, the immuneACCESS table is reduced to in-frame sequences with V and J assigned. These tables do not hold every clone; where another copy was compared, an unresolved V gene accounts for under half, and the others remain unexplained. D and trimming come from the DNA, and the V and J calls and clone size come from that table. The sample data list tens of thousands of clones, and less than 90% of these were observed just once. Around 12% of the sample comes from the top ten.

This receptor was taken from a human donor in a cohort sampled during active COVID-19. This chain joins TRBV5-4 to TRBJ1-1, and 10 bases in between align with TRBD1. The sample taken for sequencing was peripheral blood. The bases read TGTGCCAGCAGCTCACCCCGAGGGACAGGGGCAACTGAAGCTTTCTTT. It specifies CASSSPRGTGATEAFF. Outside the CDR3, residues come from the reference TRBV5-4 and TRBJ1-1 proteins, so the full variable domain is: ETGVTQSPTHLIKTRGQQVTLRCSSQSGHNTVSWYQQALGQGPQFIFQYYREEENGRGNFPPRFSGLQFPNYSSELNVNALELDDSALYLCASSSPRGTGATEAFFGQGTRLTVV.